The rows below give T cell receptor beta chains drawn from one sample of a study of blood T cell repertoires in COVID-19. Sequenced by immunoSEQ multiplex PCR; TCRdb stores in-frame clones only, minus some. Counted here are roughly 40,000 clones, approximately 79% occurring once; the ten biggest clones make up approximately 23%. Specimen: peripheral blood. The receptors originated from a man between 65 and 80 years old with acute or convalescent COVID-19. Each CDR3 is given without its conserved first and last residue. The D gene is left open where the match is weak.

>TRBJ1-3|TRBV6-6|-
ASSYPPGSSGNTIY
>TRBJ2-1|TRBV5-1|TRBD2
ASSLVLAGFNEQF
>TRBJ1-5|TRBV4-1|-
ASSQEGGSGNQPQH
>TRBJ2-1|TRBV7-2|TRBD1
ASTSTGGSYNEQF
>TRBJ2-5|TRBV18|-
ASSPLGGSGETQY
>TRBJ2-5|TRBV7-9|TRBD1
ASSLAGTGTHQETQY
>TRBJ2-3|TRBV11-2|TRBD2
ASSYTSGLSTDTQY
>TRBJ1-2|TRBV6-5|TRBD1
ASSYDPPGTGDGYT
>TRBJ2-2|TRBV2|-
ASSSDRLNTGELF
>TRBJ2-7|TRBV18|-
ASSPLRSADEQY
>TRBJ2-7|TRBV5-1|-
ASSLAGNYEQY
>TRBJ1-5|TRBV19|-
ASSMGHLNQPQH
>TRBJ2-7|TRBV4-1|-
ASSQNTGSTLIYEQY
>TRBJ2-1|TRBV20-1|TRBD2
SAGLAEQF
>TRBJ2-2|TRBV28|-
ASRKMGLGTGELF
>TRBJ1-2|TRBV28|-
ASSPLPGNYGYT
>TRBJ2-3|TRBV6-2/TRBV6-3|-
ASSPGPDTQY
>TRBJ1-5|TRBV24-1|-
ATSDPSGDGKQPQH
>TRBJ1-6|TRBV4-2|TRBD1
ASSQGQGNSPLH